Listed below are T cell receptor beta chains from one sample, sequenced in a study of T cell responses to AZD1222 COVID-19 vaccine. Profiled with immunoSEQ multiplex PCR; TCRdb holds only in-frame clones, not every one. The table lists roughly 99,000 clones, over 80% of them singletons. This specimen consisted of peripheral blood, obtained 28 days after the second AZD1222 dose. These TCRs come from an adult who received the AZD1222 COVID-19 vaccine. Each CDR3 is given with its conserved first and last residue. The order of the fields is J gene, D gene, clone size, V gene, CDR3 DNA, CDR3 protein. D genes are given only for firm matches. Only some rows state a clone size, as once, few, many or a class for expanded clones.

TRBJ2-5	NA	NA	TRBV6-5	TGTGCCAGCAGTCAACAGGTCGGAGAGACCCAGTACTTC	CASSQQVGETQYF
TRBJ2-3	NA	NA	TRBV29-1	TGCAGCGTTGATTCCGGGACAGATACGCAGTATTTT	CSVDSGTDTQYF
TRBJ2-1	NA	NA	TRBV3-1/TRBV3-2	TGTGCCAGCAGACGTTTCGCAGGGGCTGATTACAATGAGCAGTTCTTC	CASRRFAGADYNEQFF
TRBJ1-2	NA	NA	TRBV7-9	TGTGCCAGCAGCCCCGCAGAGGGCCGCTATGGCTACACCTTC	CASSPAEGRYGYTF
TRBJ2-5	NA	NA	TRBV28	TGTGCCAGCAGTCCGCCGGGACCAGGCGAAGGAACCCAGTACTTC	CASSPPGPGEGTQYF
TRBJ1-6	TRBD1	NA	TRBV19	TGTGCCAGTAGTGGACAGGGCTCCTATAATTCACCCCTCCACTTT	CASSGQGSYNSPLHF
TRBJ1-3	NA	NA	TRBV6-2/TRBV6-3	TGTGCCAGCAGTTACGGGCGCTCTGGAAACACCATATATTTT	CASSYGRSGNTIYF
TRBJ2-1	NA	NA	TRBV5-1	TGCGCCAGCAGCTTGGCCGGGCGGTACAATGAGCAGTTCTTC	CASSLAGRYNEQFF
TRBJ1-1	TRBD1	NA	TRBV5-4	TGTGCCAGCAGCCCTGGGACAGGGATCAACACTGAAGCTTTCTTT	CASSPGTGINTEAFF
TRBJ1-5	NA	NA	TRBV21-1	TGTGCCAGCAGCAAAGTCGACGGATACTATAGCAATCAGCCCCAGCATTTT	CASSKVDGYYSNQPQHF
TRBJ2-7	NA	NA	TRBV29-1	TGCAGCGTTGGAACCTCGGGGTACGAGCAGTACTTC	CSVGTSGYEQYF
TRBJ1-6	NA	NA	TRBV5-1	TGCGCCAGCAGCCTTCAGGGTCGAGGAGGGGGATATAGTCCCCTCCACTTT	CASSLQGRGGGYSPLHF
TRBJ1-1	TRBD1	NA	TRBV4-1	TGCGCCAGCAGCCCGCCAAACAGGGGGCCAGGAGCTTTCTTT	CASSPPNRGPGAFF
TRBJ1-1	NA	NA	TRBV19	TGTGCCAGTAGTATTTGGGGGTTGGATGAAGCTTTCTTT	CASSIWGLDEAFF
TRBJ2-7	TRBD1	NA	TRBV5-1	TGCGCCAGCAGCTCCGGGACAGGGAACTACGAGCAGTACTTC	CASSSGTGNYEQYF
TRBJ1-1	NA	few	TRBV19	TGTGCCAGTAGTATAGATTGGCAGGGTCCGAGCACTGAAGCTTTCTTT	CASSIDWQGPSTEAFF
TRBJ1-5	NA	NA	TRBV2	TGTGCCAGCAGTGTAGCGTCGCTTGGCCAGGGTTTGTCGGATCAGCCCCAGCATTTT	CASSVASLGQGLSDQPQHF
TRBJ2-7	NA	few	TRBV7-6	TGTGCCAGCAGCTTAATGTCGGCGGACAGTTCCTCCGAGCAGTACTTC	CASSLMSADSSSEQYF
TRBJ2-6	NA	NA	TRBV6-2/TRBV6-3	TGTGCCAGCAGTGCCCTTAGCTACTCTGGGGCCAACGTCCTGACTTTC	CASSALSYSGANVLTF
TRBJ2-1	TRBD2	NA	TRBV4-3	TGCGCCAGCAGCCAAGCTACTAGCGGGAGGAATAGAAATGAGCAGTTCTTC	CASSQATSGRNRNEQFF
TRBJ2-1	TRBD2	NA	TRBV7-2	TGTGCCAGCAGCTTAGATGGCGGGAGGGCTTCGGATGAGCAGTTCTTC	CASSLDGGRASDEQFF
TRBJ2-2	NA	NA	TRBV19	TGTGCCAGTAGTATGGCCGTCGGGGTAAGCACCGGGGAGCTGTTTTTT	CASSMAVGVSTGELFF
TRBJ1-3	NA	NA	TRBV6-1	TGTGCCAGCAGTGAAAGAGGGACTGGAAACACCATATATTTT	CASSERGTGNTIYF
TRBJ1-5	TRBD1	NA	TRBV3-1/TRBV3-2	TGTGCCAGCAGCCCAGGGACAGCATTCAATCAGCCCCAGCATTTT	CASSPGTAFNQPQHF
TRBJ1-2	NA	NA	TRBV6-5	TGTGCCAGCAGTTTCGGACGGATTTATGGCTACACCTTC	CASSFGRIYGYTF
TRBJ1-5	NA	few	TRBV6-2/TRBV6-3	TGTGCCAGCAGTTACTCGAACGGGGCTTTTTTGCCCCAGCATTTT	CASSYSNGAFLPQHF
TRBJ1-1	NA	once	TRBV10-3	TGTGCCATCAGTGAGAAGGCGATGGACACTGAAGCTTTCTTT	CAISEKAMDTEAFF
TRBJ2-7	TRBD1	NA	TRBV2	TGTGCCAGCAGTGAAGCAGGGACAGGGGACCACTACGAGCAGTACTTC	CASSEAGTGDHYEQYF
TRBJ1-1	NA	NA	TRBV24-1	TGTGCCACCAGTGATTTGGGGTTAGGGGGGGAAGCTTTCTTT	CATSDLGLGGEAFF
TRBJ2-7	NA	NA	TRBV6-4	TGTGCCAGACAGGGTAACGAGCAGTACTTC	CARQGNEQYF
TRBJ1-2	TRBD1	NA	TRBV7-2	TGTGCCAGCAGCCCTTGGGACAGGCCTAACTATGGCTACACCTTC	CASSPWDRPNYGYTF
TRBJ1-2	TRBD1	NA	TRBV18	TGTGCCAGCTCACTTCCGCGACAGGGACAGGGTGGCTACACCTTC	CASSLPRQGQGGYTF
TRBJ1-1	TRBD1	NA	TRBV14	TGTGCCAGCAGCCCCTGGACAGGGAGGACTGAAGCTTTCTTT	CASSPWTGRTEAFF
TRBJ2-5	NA	NA	TRBV19	TGTGCCAGTAGTTCGGAGCGGGGCCTAGGGGGAGAGACCCAGTACTTC	CASSSERGLGGETQYF
TRBJ1-6	NA	NA	TRBV19	TGTGCCAGTAGTATAGGTGCAGGGTATAATTCAGCCCTCCACTTT	CASSIGAGYNSALHF
TRBJ2-2	NA	NA	TRBV25-1	TGTGCCAGCAGTGATCGGGGGCGCGACACCGGGGAGCTGTTTTTT	CASSDRGRDTGELFF
TRBJ1-5	TRBD1	NA	TRBV2	TGTGCCAGCCAGGGACAGGGAGGGAAACAGCCCCAGCATTTT	CASQGQGGKQPQHF
TRBJ2-7	TRBD1	few	TRBV7-2	TGTGCCAGCAGCCCCACGGGGACAGCCTACGAGCAGTACTTC	CASSPTGTAYEQYF
TRBJ1-4	NA	NA	TRBV23-1	TGCGCCAGCAGTCCCCCCGCTTCCCCGCGTCGGGAAAAACTGTTTTTT	CASSPPASPRREKLFF
TRBJ2-2	TRBD1	NA	TRBV11-1	TGTGCCAGCAGCTGGACAGGGGGCGGTACCGGGGAGCTGTTTTTT	CASSWTGGGTGELFF
TRBJ1-6	NA	NA	TRBV7-8	TGTGCCAGCAGCGCCATAACGGGGGGTGGATCTTCACCCCTCCACTTT	CASSAITGGGSSPLHF
TRBJ2-7	NA	NA	TRBV4-2	TGTGCCAGCAGCCAAGGCGGGTCCAACTACGAGCAGTACTTC	CASSQGGSNYEQYF
TRBJ2-2	NA	NA	TRBV5-5	TGTGCCAGCAGCTTGCCTGGGGGCCGGACCGGGGAGCTGTTTTTT	CASSLPGGRTGELFF
TRBJ1-5	NA	NA	TRBV16	TGTGCCAGCAGCCAATTAAGTCAGGACAATCAGCCCCAGCATTTT	CASSQLSQDNQPQHF
TRBJ2-3	TRBD1	NA	TRBV6-2/TRBV6-3	TGTGCCAGCAGTTATAGGGACAGGGCATCAGATACGCAGTATTTT	CASSYRDRASDTQYF
TRBJ2-3	NA	NA	TRBV5-1	TGCGCCAGCAGCTCGACAGATACGCAGTATTTT	CASSSTDTQYF
TRBJ1-1	NA	NA	TRBV3-1/TRBV3-2	TGTGCCAGCAGCCAAGCGGGCGCGAACACTGAAGCTTTCTTT	CASSQAGANTEAFF
TRBJ1-2	NA	NA	TRBV30	TGTGCCTGGAGTATCCCCCCGCTAGGGGCATATGGCTACACCTTC	CAWSIPPLGAYGYTF
TRBJ1-1	NA	NA	TRBV6-5	TGTGCCAGCAGTTACCTGACAGGGAACACTGAAGCTTTCTTT	CASSYLTGNTEAFF
TRBJ2-7	NA	NA	TRBV7-2	TGTGCCAGCAGCTTAGTCACTAGCAGATCCTACGAGCAGTACTTC	CASSLVTSRSYEQYF
TRBJ2-5	NA	NA	TRBV5-1	TGCGCCAGCAGCGCTGATGTACAAGAGACCCAGTACTTC	CASSADVQETQYF
TRBJ1-1	NA	once	TRBV7-8	TGTGCCAGCAGCCACCCGGGCGGTGAAGCTTTCTTT	CASSHPGGEAFF
TRBJ2-1	TRBD2	NA	TRBV25-1	TGTGCCAGCAGTGAACTAGCGGAATCAAATGAGCAGTTCTTC	CASSELAESNEQFF
TRBJ2-6	NA	NA	TRBV6-6	TGTGCCAGCAGGGGGGCAGTCCTGGCGGGCAACGTCCTGACTTTC	CASRGAVLAGNVLTF
TRBJ2-1	NA	NA	TRBV7-3	TGTGCCAGCAGCTCCAATGCTGGTGGGAGATCAAACAATGAGCAGTTCTTC	CASSSNAGGRSNNEQFF
TRBJ2-5	NA	NA	TRBV6-5	TGTGCCAGCCATACTCGGGGAGACCGGGAGACCCAGTACTTC	CASHTRGDRETQYF
TRBJ2-3	NA	NA	TRBV19	TGTGCCAGTAGTATCTCCGGGAGACCCACAGATACGCAGTATTTT	CASSISGRPTDTQYF
TRBJ2-1	NA	NA	TRBV5-8	TGTGCCAGCAGCTTGGGACAGGTTAGATTCAATGAGCAGTTCTTC	CASSLGQVRFNEQFF
TRBJ2-5	NA	NA	TRBV4-3	TGCGCCAGCAGCCAAGATTACAGCGGGCAAGAGACCCAGTACTTC	CASSQDYSGQETQYF